The next 7 T cell receptor beta chains were all read from a single sample in a study of T cell changes during pregnancy in multiple sclerosis. The protocol was immunoSEQ multiplex PCR, while the TCRdb copy is restricted to in-frame clones and leaves out a portion. The table includes about 75,000 clones, about 93% detected once. The source was CD4+ T cells from peripheral blood mononuclear cells, collected before pregnancy. The source of these receptors is a female donor with multiple sclerosis, enrolled in a pregnancy study.

The V and J genes are TRBV6-5 and TRBJ1-1; 8 bases agree with TRBD1. Germline V CDR1 and CDR2: MNHEY, SVGAGI. The CDR3 covers 13 residues. V dropped 7 bases and J dropped 5; count of bases not matched to a gene: 6. The CDR3, as DNA: TGTGCCAGCACCCAGACAGGGGAGACTGAAGCTTTCTTT. It codes for CASTQTGETEAFF.

V is TRBV6-5 and J is TRBJ1-5, with TRBD1 matching 9 bases. CDR1 and CDR2 (germline): MNHEY, SVGAGI. CDR3 size: 14 residues. V shed 6 bases, J shed 6 bases, and the junction held 6 bases outside the gene matches. The CDR3 reads CASSPTGGGQPQHF. DNA of the CDR3: TGTGCCAGCAGCCCGACAGGGGGAGGTCAGCCCCAGCATTTT.

CDR3 protein: CASSQDYGGGAPNTDTQYF. Here the CDR3 DNA reads TGCGCCAGCAGCCAAGATTACGGCGGGGGGGCCCCTAACACAGATACGCAGTATTTT. This chain uses TRBV4-3 with TRBJ2-3, with TRBD2 identical over 9 bases. Germline values: CDR1 LGHNA, CDR2 YSLEER. The CDR3 has 19 residues. V lost 0 bases to trimming and J lost 2 bases; unmatched junction nucleotides: 12.

The V gene is TRBV5-4, the J gene TRBJ2-1; 8 nucleotides match TRBD2. The CDR3 length is 16 residues. Germline lookup yields CDR1 SGHNT and CDR2 YYREEE (reference sequence). V lost 4 bases and J lost 8; bases outside the gene matches: 14. In DNA, the CDR3 is TGTGCCAGCAGCGAACAACCTGCGGGGGGTATAGATGAGCAGTTCTTC. It encodes CASSEQPAGGIDEQFF.

The genes are TRBV7-3 and TRBJ2-2, with 9 bases aligning to TRBD1. The CDR3 runs to 16 residues. J gave up 5 bases and V 5 bases, and 9 bases lay outside the gene matches. CDR1 SGHTA and CDR2 FQGTGA come from the germline V gene. CDR3 coding DNA: TGTGCCAGCAGCGCTAAACCGGGACAGGGAACCGGGGAGCTGTTTTTT. Translating it yields CASSAKPGQGTGELFF.

The V call is TRBV5-1, the J call TRBJ2-2; 12 bases map to TRBD2. The CDR3 spans 16 residues. In germline, CDR1 is SGHRS, CDR2 YFSETQ. Unmatched junction bases numbered 4, after V lost 3 bases and J lost 4 bases. Here the CDR3 reads CASSSGLAGLTGELFF. DNA for the CDR3: TGCGCCAGCAGCTCCGGACTAGCGGGACTCACCGGGGAGCTGTTTTTT.

CDR3 in amino acids: CASSFAPSGQETQYF. CDR3 coding DNA: TGTGCCAGCAGCTTTGCTCCTAGCGGACAAGAGACCCAGTACTTC. The chain recombines TRBV7-6 with TRBJ2-5; 7 bases align to TRBD2. Trimming took 3 bases from V and 2 from J; bases not matched to a gene: 6. The CDR3 totals 15 residues. Germline V lookup: CDR1 SGHVS, CDR2 FNYEAQ.